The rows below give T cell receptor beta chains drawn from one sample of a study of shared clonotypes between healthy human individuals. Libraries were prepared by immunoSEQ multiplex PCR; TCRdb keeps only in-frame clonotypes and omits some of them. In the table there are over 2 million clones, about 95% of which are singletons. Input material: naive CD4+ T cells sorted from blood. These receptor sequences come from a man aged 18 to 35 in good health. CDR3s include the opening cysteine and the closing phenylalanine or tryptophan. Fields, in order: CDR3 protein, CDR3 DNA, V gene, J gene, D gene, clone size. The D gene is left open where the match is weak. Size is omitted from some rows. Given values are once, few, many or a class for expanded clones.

CDR3: CASQSRDRGTDTQYF
DNA: TGTGCCAGCCAGAGCCGGGACAGGGGAACAGATACGCAGTATTTT
V: TRBV9
J: TRBJ2-3
D: TRBD1
size: -

CDR3: CASSLEGSYGYTF
DNA: TGTGCCAGCAGTTTAGAGGGGAGCTATGGCTACACCTTC
V: TRBV27
J: TRBJ1-2
D: -
size: -

CDR3: CAWTSGGDTEAFF
DNA: TGTGCCTGGACCTCTGGGGGAGACACTGAAGCTTTCTTT
V: TRBV30
J: TRBJ1-1
D: -
size: -

CDR3: CASSLLGQGLSYEQYF
DNA: TGTGCCAGCAGCTTACTAGGACAGGGCTTATCCTACGAGCAGTACTTC
V: TRBV7-8
J: TRBJ2-7
D: TRBD1
size: -

CDR3: CASSPIGQANGYTF
DNA: TGTGCCAGCAGTCCAATCGGACAAGCTAACGGCTACACCTTC
V: TRBV6-1
J: TRBJ1-2
D: -
size: -

CDR3: CASSSQALSYEQYF
DNA: TGTGCCAGCAGCTCACAGGCTCTCTCCTACGAGCAGTACTTC
V: TRBV11-2
J: TRBJ2-7
D: -
size: -

CDR3: CASKPGLDYSQPQHF
DNA: TGCGCCAGCAAGCCTGGGTTGGATTACAGTCAGCCCCAGCATTTT
V: TRBV5-1
J: TRBJ1-5
D: -
size: -

CDR3: CASSPGVVLNEQFF
DNA: TGTGCCAGCAGCCCCGGTGTGGTTCTCAATGAGCAGTTCTTC
V: TRBV11-2
J: TRBJ2-1
D: -
size: -

CDR3: CASSLARDRGERTYNSPLHF
DNA: TGTGCCAGCAGCTTGGCCCGGGACAGGGGTGAGAGGACCTATAATTCACCCCTCCACTTT
V: TRBV5-4
J: TRBJ1-6
D: TRBD1
size: -

CDR3: CAWTRGDSSNQPQHF
DNA: TGTGCCTGGACACGGGGGGACAGTAGCAATCAGCCCCAGCATTTT
V: TRBV30
J: TRBJ1-5
D: TRBD1
size: -

CDR3: CASGSQGSYEQYF
DNA: TGTGCCAGTGGGTCCCAGGGCTCCTACGAGCAGTACTTC
V: TRBV19
J: TRBJ2-7
D: -
size: -

CDR3: CAWSSDSYGYTF
DNA: TGTGCCTGGAGTTCGGACAGCTATGGCTACACCTTC
V: TRBV30
J: TRBJ1-2
D: -
size: -

CDR3: CASSPVGIRGETQYF
DNA: TGCGCCAGCAGCCCGGTCGGGATAAGGGGAGAGACCCAGTACTTC
V: TRBV5-1
J: TRBJ2-5
D: -
size: -

CDR3: CASSGGDTQYF
DNA: TGTGCCAGCAGCGGAGGAGATACGCAGTATTTT
V: TRBV13
J: TRBJ2-3
D: -
size: few

CDR3: CASSWRGGVKGQAQYF
DNA: TGTGCCAGCAGCTGGAGGGGAGGGGTAAAGGGCCAAGCGCAGTATTTT
V: TRBV5-6
J: TRBJ2-3
D: TRBD2
size: -

CDR3: CAWSFSGGAVEQFF
DNA: TGTGCCTGGAGTTTTAGCGGGGGGGCGGTTGAGCAGTTCTTC
V: TRBV30
J: TRBJ2-1
D: TRBD2
size: -

CDR3: CASSFGSPATEQYF
DNA: TGTGCCAGCAGCTTCGGGAGTCCGGCTACGGAGCAGTACTTC
V: TRBV5-4
J: TRBJ2-7
D: -
size: -

CDR3: CASSPRGETQYF
DNA: TGTGCCAGCTCACCAAGGGGGGAGACCCAGTACTTC
V: TRBV18
J: TRBJ2-5
D: -
size: -

CDR3: CASRQGLGKTQYF
DNA: TGTGCCAGCAGACAGGGTTTGGGGAAGACCCAGTACTTC
V: TRBV6-5
J: TRBJ2-5
D: -
size: -

CDR3: CASSLEPSSYANTGELFF
DNA: TGCGCCAGCAGCTTGGAACCTAGCTCCTACGCTAACACCGGGGAGCTGTTTTTT
V: TRBV5-1
J: TRBJ2-2
D: -
size: -

CDR3: CSVDGQGDYEQYF
DNA: TGCAGCGTTGACGGACAGGGGGACTACGAGCAGTACTTC
V: TRBV29-1
J: TRBJ2-7
D: TRBD1
size: once

CDR3: CASSSPASSGNTIYF
DNA: TGTGCCAGCAGTTCCCCTGCGAGCTCTGGAAACACCATATATTTT
V: TRBV28
J: TRBJ1-3
D: -
size: -

CDR3: CASSSPRQGGSPLHF
DNA: TGTGCCAGCAGTTCCCCGCGGCAGGGTGGTTCACCCCTCCACTTT
V: TRBV27
J: TRBJ1-6
D: -
size: -

CDR3: CASSDGTPNEKLFF
DNA: TGCGCCAGCAGCGACGGGACACCTAATGAAAAACTGTTTTTT
V: TRBV5-1
J: TRBJ1-4
D: -
size: -

CDR3: CSVGAGGYANEQFF
DNA: TGCAGCGTTGGTGCGGGGGGGTATGCCAATGAGCAGTTCTTC
V: TRBV29-1
J: TRBJ2-1
D: TRBD2
size: -

CDR3: CASSEVPGQSSGYGYTF
DNA: TGTGCCAGCAGTGAGGTCCCGGGACAGTCCTCAGGCTATGGCTACACCTTC
V: TRBV6-1
J: TRBJ1-2
D: TRBD1
size: once

CDR3: CASSLDFSKNIQYF
DNA: TGTGCCAGCAGCTTAGACTTTTCCAAAAACATTCAGTACTTC
V: TRBV7-2
J: TRBJ2-4
D: -
size: -

CDR3: CASSLVHSGNGYTF
DNA: TGCGCCAGCAGCTTGGTCCACAGCGGGAATGGCTACACCTTC
V: TRBV5-1
J: TRBJ1-2
D: -
size: -

CDR3: CAWRTPFWGGLNTDTQYF
DNA: TGTGCCTGGAGGACCCCTTTTTGGGGGGGCCTGAACACAGATACGCAGTATTTT
V: TRBV30
J: TRBJ2-3
D: -
size: -